This TCR beta chain was profiled in a study of blood T cells in healthy people across ages. Next came a second PCR, run for about 6 to 11 cycles, which used a sample-barcoded 5' primer along with a J-beta primer mix. A tag from a template-switch adaptor with 12 random nucleotides marked each cDNA molecule. TCRdb reanalysed the 5' RACE reads using MiXCR and keeps one entry per CDR3 protein. The data hold approximately 800,000 distinct CDR3 sequences, with around half observed a single time. This clonotype has only a few counts. Donors ranged from roughly 6 to 100 years old and were healthy Caucasians in Russia. V was pared by 2 bases and J by 10 bases, with 7 bases of the junction left unmatched. This CDR3 spans 15 amino acids. Germline V gene sequence: CDR1 SGHTA, CDR2 FQGNSA.

The rearrangement uses TRBV7-2 and TRBJ2-5; 13 positions match TRBD2. This clonotype was obtained from a man aged 80 or over in good health. Sequenced sample: blood. The CDR3 DNA follows: TGTGCCAGCAGCTTAAACTCCGGGACTAGCGGGGACCAGTACTTC. Its translation: CASSLNSGTSGDQYF. Supplemented by reference TRBV7-2 and TRBJ2-5, the full variable domain reads GAGVSQSPSNKVTEKGKDVELRCDPISGHTALYWYRQSLGQGLEFLIYFQGNSAPDKSGLPSDRFSAERTGGSVSTLTIQRTQQEDSAVYLCASSLNSGTSGDQYFGPGTRLLVL.